What follows are 13 T cell receptor beta chains derived from one specimen sequenced in a study of shared clonotypes between healthy human individuals. The table came from immunoSEQ multiplex PCR; TCRdb's copy has only in-frame clones and leaves some out. The sample has tens of thousands of clones; roughly two thirds are singletons. The sequenced material came from memory CD8+ T cells sorted from blood. Subset here: CD45RO+ cells pooled with CCR7-negative TemRA cells. The source is a man aged 30-40 years in good health.

The rearrangement joins TRBV19 to TRBJ1-2; tentative D call: TRBD1 (5 bases). Trimming removed 6 bases from V and 5 bases from J, with 19 bases in between. Germline CDR1 LNHDA, CDR2 SQIVND (reference sequence). This CDR3 is 15 amino acids long. The CDR3 region is CASRPAIGGGYGYTF. The CDR3 coding sequence is TGTGCCAGTAGGCCCGCGATCGGGGGTGGGTATGGCTACACCTTC.

This clone was counted only a few times. The chain has TRBV27 and TRBJ2-7; 8 nucleotides agree with TRBD1. The CDR3 runs to 12 residues. The V gene's germline CDR1 is MNHEY and CDR2 SMNVEV (reference sequence). With 6 bases clipped from V and 6 bases from J, the junction kept 4 bases outside the gene matches. Here the CDR3 reads CASSGQGSEQYF. For the CDR3, the DNA is TGTGCCAGCAGCGGACAGGGTTCCGAGCAGTACTTC.

This clone was detected a few times. V is TRBV4-1 and J is TRBJ2-2; the match to TRBD2 covers 8 bases. The CDR3 sequence is 18 residues long. Trimming took 3 bases from V and 6 from J; bases not matched to a gene: 15. The germline V gene has CDR1 MGHRA and CDR2 YSYEKL. CDR3 residues: CASSQIRWISGSPGELFF. The CDR3 nucleotides read TGCGCCAGCAGCCAGATTCGGTGGATCAGCGGGAGCCCCGGGGAGCTGTTTTTT.

The chain uses TRBV25-1 and TRBJ2-2, with TRBD1 identical over 8 bases. Per the germline V gene, CDR1 is MGHDK and CDR2 is SYGVNS. The CDR3 consists of 16 residues. Germline trimming cut 4 bases from V and 2 bases from J; bases unmatched to any gene: 6. In DNA, the CDR3 is TGTGCCAGCAGTGGGCGGGCAGGGGGCAACACCGGGGAGCTGTTTTTT. Protein: CASSGRAGGNTGELFF.

The chain carries TRBV5-6 and TRBJ1-1, with TRBD1 identical over 9 bases. Germline CDR1 reads SGHDT; CDR2 reads YYEEEE. Germline trimming cut 0 bases from V and 4 bases from J; bases unmatched to any gene: 4. This CDR3 is 15 amino acids long. The DNA of the CDR3 is TGTGCCAGCAGCTTGGAGGGACAGGGAAGCACTGAAGCTTTCTTT. It specifies CASSLEGQGSTEAFF.

The chain has TRBV5-1 and TRBJ2-3; 9 nucleotides align to TRBD1. V was clipped by 7 bases and J by 3 bases; unmatched bases: 9. This CDR3 spans 15 amino acids. CDR1 and CDR2 (germline): SGHRS, YFSETQ. CDR3 in amino acids: CASGPYRGQTDTQYF. Here the CDR3 DNA reads TGCGCCAGCGGCCCCTACAGGGGGCAAACAGATACGCAGTATTTT.

V usage is TRBV25-1 and J usage is TRBJ2-1; D not resolved. The CDR3 spans 16 residues. V was clipped by 2 bases and J by 0 bases, with 11 bases between them. Germline V CDR1 and CDR2: MGHDK, SYGVNS. In DNA, the CDR3 is TGTGCCAGCAGTGAAGGTGGCTCCGACTCCTACAATGAGCAGTTCTTC. This gives the protein CASSEGGSDSYNEQFF.

This clone was found many times. The V and J genes are TRBV6-5 and TRBJ2-1; 10 positions agree with TRBD2. Germline trimming cut 8 bases from V and 10 bases from J; bases unmatched to any gene: 8. CDR1 is MNHEY and CDR2 is SVGAGI in the germline V gene. The CDR3 is 13 residues long. CDR3 bases: TGTGCCAGCGGGCTAGCGGGGGCGAACGAGCAGTTCTTC. It encodes CASGLAGANEQFF.

The genes are TRBV4-1 and TRBJ2-3; the D gene is possibly TRBD2 (6 bases). The V gene's germline CDR1 is MGHRA and CDR2 YSYEKL. The CDR3 runs to 16 residues. With 0 bases removed from V and 3 bases from J, the gap between germline ends came to 13 bases. The CDR3 here is CASSQDGTLGTDTQYF. Written as DNA, the CDR3 is TGCGCCAGCAGCCAAGACGGGACTCTGGGGACAGATACGCAGTATTTT.

V and J are TRBV9 and TRBJ2-1; D is tentatively TRBD1 or TRBD2 (6 bases each). V dropped 4 bases and J dropped 9 bases, with 17 bases sitting between them. Per the germline V gene, CDR1 is SGDLS and CDR2 is YYNGEE. The CDR3 length is 14 residues. The DNA of the CDR3 is TGTGCCAGCAGCAGCGTCGGGGGCGTAGGTGAGCAGTTCTTC. It encodes CASSSVGGVGEQFF.

The rearrangement links TRBV19 to TRBJ1-1; the D is unclear. Germline V gene sequence: CDR1 LNHDA, CDR2 SQIVND (reference sequence). The CDR3 spans 13 residues. Trimming left V 8 bases short and J 1 base short, with 11 bases between. The CDR3 coding sequence is TGTGCCAGTGAAGCGTCTGCGAACACTGAAGCTTTCTTT. It encodes CASEASANTEAFF.

This chain joins TRBV29-1 and TRBJ2-5, with D possibly being TRBD1 (5 bases). This CDR3 is built from 14 residues. Trimming pared 4 bases from V and 2 bases from J, leaving 14 bases between. CDR1 and CDR2 from the germline V gene are SQVTM and ANQGSEA. CDR3 amino acids: CSVVLQGRQETQYF. The CDR3 DNA reads as TGCAGCGTTGTTTTGCAGGGTCGGCAAGAGACCCAGTACTTC.

This clone was seen more than once but under ten times. The genes are TRBV6-6 and TRBJ2-2, with 9 bases identical to TRBD2. Trimming cost V 2 bases and J 3 bases; bases outside gene matches: 4. CDR3 length: 16 amino acids. Per the germline V gene, CDR1 is MNHNY and CDR2 is SVGAGI (reference sequence). As DNA, the CDR3 is TGTGCCAGCAGTTACGGGTTAGCGGGAGACACCGGGGAGCTGTTTTTT. Residues: CASSYGLAGDTGELFF.